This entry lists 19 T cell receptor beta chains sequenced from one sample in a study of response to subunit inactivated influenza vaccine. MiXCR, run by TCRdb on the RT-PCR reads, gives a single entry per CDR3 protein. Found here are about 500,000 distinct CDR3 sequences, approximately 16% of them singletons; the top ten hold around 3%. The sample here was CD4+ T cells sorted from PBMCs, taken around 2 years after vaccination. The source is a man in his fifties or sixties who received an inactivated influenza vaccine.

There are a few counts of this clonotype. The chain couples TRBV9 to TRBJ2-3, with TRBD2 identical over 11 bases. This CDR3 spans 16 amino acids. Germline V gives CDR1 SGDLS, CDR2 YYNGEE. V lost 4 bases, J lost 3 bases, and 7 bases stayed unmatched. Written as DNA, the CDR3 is TGTGCCAGCAGCTCCCTAGCGGGAGGTGGAACAGATACGCAGTATTTT. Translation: CASSSLAGGGTDTQYF. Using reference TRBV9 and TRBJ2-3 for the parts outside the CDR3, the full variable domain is DSGVTQTPKHLITATGQRVTLRCSPRSGDLSVYWYQQSLDQGLQFLIQYYNGEERAKGNILERFSAQQFPDLHSELNLSSLELGDSALYFCASSSLAGGGTDTQYFGPGTRLTVL.

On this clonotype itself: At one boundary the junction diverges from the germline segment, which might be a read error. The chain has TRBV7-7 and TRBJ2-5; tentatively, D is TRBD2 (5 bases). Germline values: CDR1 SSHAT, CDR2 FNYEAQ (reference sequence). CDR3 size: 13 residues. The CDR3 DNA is TGTGCTAGCAGCTTAGCGAGCCGGGCTACCCAGTACTTC. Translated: CASSLASRATQYF.

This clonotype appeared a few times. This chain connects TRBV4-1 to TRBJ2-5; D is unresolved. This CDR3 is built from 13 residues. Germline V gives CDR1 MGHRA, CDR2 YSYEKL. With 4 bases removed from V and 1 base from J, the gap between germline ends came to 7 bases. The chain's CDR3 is CASSPEPQETQYF. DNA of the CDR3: TGCGCCAGCAGCCCCGAACCCCAAGAGACCCAGTACTTC.

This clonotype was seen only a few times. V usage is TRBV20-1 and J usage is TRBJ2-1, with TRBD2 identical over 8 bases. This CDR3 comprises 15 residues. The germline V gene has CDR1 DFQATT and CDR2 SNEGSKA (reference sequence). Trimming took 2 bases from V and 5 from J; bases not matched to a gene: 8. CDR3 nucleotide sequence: TGCAGTGCTAGACGGGCGGGAGGCCCCGACAATGAGCAGTTCTTC. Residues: CSARRAGGPDNEQFF.

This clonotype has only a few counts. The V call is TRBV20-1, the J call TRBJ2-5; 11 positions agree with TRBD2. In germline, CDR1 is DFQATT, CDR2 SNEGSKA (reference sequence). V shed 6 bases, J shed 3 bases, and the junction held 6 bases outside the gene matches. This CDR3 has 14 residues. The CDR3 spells CSACLLAGEETQYF. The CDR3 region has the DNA TGCAGTGCGTGCCTACTAGCGGGGGAAGAGACCCAGTACTTC.

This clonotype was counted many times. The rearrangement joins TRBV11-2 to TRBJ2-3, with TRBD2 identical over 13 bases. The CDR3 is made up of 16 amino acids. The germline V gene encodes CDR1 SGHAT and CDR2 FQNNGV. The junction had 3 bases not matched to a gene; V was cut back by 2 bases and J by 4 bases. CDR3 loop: CASSLWTSGSSDTQYF. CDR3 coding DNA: TGTGCCAGCAGCTTATGGACTAGCGGGAGTTCAGATACGCAGTATTTT.

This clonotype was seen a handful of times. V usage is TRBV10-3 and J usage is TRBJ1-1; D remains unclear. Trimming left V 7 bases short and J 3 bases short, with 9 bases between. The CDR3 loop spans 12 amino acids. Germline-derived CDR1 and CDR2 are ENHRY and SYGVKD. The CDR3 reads CAIKREDTEAFF. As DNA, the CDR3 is TGTGCCATCAAAAGGGAGGACACTGAAGCTTTCTTT.

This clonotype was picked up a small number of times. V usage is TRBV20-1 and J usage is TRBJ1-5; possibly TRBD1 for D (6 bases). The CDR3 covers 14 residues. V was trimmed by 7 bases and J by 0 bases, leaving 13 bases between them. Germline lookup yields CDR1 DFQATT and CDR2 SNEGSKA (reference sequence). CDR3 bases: TGCAGTGTGGGGGCCGGCGATAGCAATCAGCCCCAGCATTTT. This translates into CSVGAGDSNQPQHF.

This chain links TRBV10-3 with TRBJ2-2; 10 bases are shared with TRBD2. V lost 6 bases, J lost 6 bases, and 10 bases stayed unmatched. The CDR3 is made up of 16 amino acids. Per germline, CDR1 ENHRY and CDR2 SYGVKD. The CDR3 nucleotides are TGTGCCATCAGCGGGACTAGCGACACCTTTTCCGGGGAGCTGTTTTTT. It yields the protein CAISGTSDTFSGELFF.

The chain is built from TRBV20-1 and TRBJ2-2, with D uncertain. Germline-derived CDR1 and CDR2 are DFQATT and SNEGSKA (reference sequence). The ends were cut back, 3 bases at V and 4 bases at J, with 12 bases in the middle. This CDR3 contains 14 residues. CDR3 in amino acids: CSASPGATTGELFF. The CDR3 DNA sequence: TGCAGTGCTAGTCCCGGAGCCACCACCGGGGAGCTGTTTTTT.

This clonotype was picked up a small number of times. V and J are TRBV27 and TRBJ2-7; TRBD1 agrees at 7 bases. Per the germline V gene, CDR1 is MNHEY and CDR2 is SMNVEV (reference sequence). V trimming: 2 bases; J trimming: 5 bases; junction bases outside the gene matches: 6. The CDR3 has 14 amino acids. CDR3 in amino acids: CASSLNRGSNEQYF. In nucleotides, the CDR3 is TGTGCCAGCAGTTTAAACAGGGGATCAAACGAGCAGTACTTC.

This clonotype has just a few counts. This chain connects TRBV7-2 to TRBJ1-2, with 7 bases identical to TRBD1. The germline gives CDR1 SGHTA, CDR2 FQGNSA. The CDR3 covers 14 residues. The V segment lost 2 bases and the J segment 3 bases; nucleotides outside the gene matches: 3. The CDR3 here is CASSLRQGYYGYTF. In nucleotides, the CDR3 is TGTGCCAGCAGCTTAAGACAGGGATACTATGGCTACACCTTC.

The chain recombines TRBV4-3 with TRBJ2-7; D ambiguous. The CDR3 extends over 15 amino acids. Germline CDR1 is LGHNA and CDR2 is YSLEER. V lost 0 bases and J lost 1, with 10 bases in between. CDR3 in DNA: TGCGCCAGCAGCCAAGATGTCGCCAGGTCCTACGAGCAGTACTTC. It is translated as CASSQDVARSYEQYF.

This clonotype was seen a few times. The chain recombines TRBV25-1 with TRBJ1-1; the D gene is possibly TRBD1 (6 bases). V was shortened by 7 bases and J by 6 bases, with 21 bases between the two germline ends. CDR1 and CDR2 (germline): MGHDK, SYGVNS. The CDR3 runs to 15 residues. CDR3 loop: CASTGWDIELSEAFF. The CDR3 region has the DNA TGTGCCAGCACCGGCTGGGACATCGAATTGTCTGAAGCTTTCTTT.

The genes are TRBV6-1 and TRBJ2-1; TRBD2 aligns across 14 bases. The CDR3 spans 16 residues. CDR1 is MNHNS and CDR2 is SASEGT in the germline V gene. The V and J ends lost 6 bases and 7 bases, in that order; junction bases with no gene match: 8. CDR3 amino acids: CASRPAGLAGVNEQFF. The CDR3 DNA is TGTGCCAGCAGACCTGCGGGACTAGCGGGAGTGAATGAGCAGTTCTTC.

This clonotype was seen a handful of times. CDR3 protein: CSVKSRSGVAPGNEQFF. The DNA for the CDR3 is TGCAGCGTGAAAAGCAGGTCGGGAGTAGCCCCTGGCAATGAGCAGTTCTTC. The chain joins TRBV29-1 to TRBJ2-1; a weak D match, TRBD2 (6 bases). This CDR3 spans 17 amino acids. The germline CDR1 and CDR2 sequences are SQVTM and ANQGSEA. V was trimmed by 6 bases and J by 6 bases, leaving 27 bases between them.

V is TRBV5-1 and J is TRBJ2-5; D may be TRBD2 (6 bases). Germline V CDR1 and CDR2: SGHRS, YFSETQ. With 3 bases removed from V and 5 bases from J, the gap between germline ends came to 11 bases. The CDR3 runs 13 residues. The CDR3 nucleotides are TGCGCCAGCAGCTCGACTAGAAGGGAGACCCAGTACTTC. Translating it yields CASSSTRRETQYF.

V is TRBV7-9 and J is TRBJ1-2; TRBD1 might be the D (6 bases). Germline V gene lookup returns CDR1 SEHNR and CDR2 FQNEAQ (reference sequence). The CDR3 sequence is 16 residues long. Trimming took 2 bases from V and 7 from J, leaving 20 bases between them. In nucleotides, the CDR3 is TGTGCCAGCAGCTTAACTTCCCCCGACAGGAGGGTTGGCTACACCTTC. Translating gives CASSLTSPDRRVGYTF.

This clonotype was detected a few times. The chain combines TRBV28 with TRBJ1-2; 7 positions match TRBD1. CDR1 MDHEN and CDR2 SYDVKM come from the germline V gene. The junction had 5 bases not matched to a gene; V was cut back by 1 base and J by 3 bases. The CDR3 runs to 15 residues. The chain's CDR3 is CASSLSARGDYGYTF. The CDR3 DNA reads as TGTGCCAGCAGTTTATCGGCCAGGGGGGACTATGGCTACACCTTC.